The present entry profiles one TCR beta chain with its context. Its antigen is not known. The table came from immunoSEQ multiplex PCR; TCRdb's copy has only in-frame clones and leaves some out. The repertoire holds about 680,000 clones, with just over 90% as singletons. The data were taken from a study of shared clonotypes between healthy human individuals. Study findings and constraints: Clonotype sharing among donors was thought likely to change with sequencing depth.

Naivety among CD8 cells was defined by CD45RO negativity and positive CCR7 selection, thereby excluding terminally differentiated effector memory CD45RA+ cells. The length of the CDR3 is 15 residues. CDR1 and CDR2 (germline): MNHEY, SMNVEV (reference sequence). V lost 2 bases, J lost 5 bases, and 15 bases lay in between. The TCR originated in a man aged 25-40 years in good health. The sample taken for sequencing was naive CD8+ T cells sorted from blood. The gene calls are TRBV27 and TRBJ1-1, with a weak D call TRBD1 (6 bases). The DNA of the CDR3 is TGTGCCAGCAGTTTAGGCCCCAGGGGAGGAACTGAAGCTTTCTTT. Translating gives CASSLGPRGGTEAFF.